The rows below give T cell receptor beta chains drawn from one sample of a study of spatial heterogeneity in lung cancer. One entry per CDR3 protein results from TCRdb running MiXCR on the 5' RACE reads. The sample includes about 4,400 distinct CDR3 sequences, roughly a fifth of them seen just once. The sequencing used normal lung tissue next to the tumor, collected at surgery. The receptors were sampled from a female donor with early-stage non-small cell lung cancer. CDR3s include the opening cysteine and the closing phenylalanine or tryptophan. A D gene is named only where the DNA matches it firmly. Clone size is shown for a subset of rows, as once, few, many or a class of expanded clone.

d_call j_call v_call clone_size cdr3_nt cdr3_aa
TRBD1 TRBJ2-4 TRBV6-1 medium-sized TGTGCCAGCAGAGGGACAGGGAGGGACATTCAGTACTTC CASRGTGRDIQYF
NA TRBJ2-7 TRBV4-1 NA TGCGCCAGCAGTCCCGGGCCTAGACCCTACGAGCAGTACTTC CASSPGPRPYEQYF
NA TRBJ1-6 TRBV6-5 few TGTGCCAGCAGCCCCCTACAGGGTAATTCACCCCTCCACTTT CASSPLQGNSPLHF
TRBD1 TRBJ2-4 TRBV29-1 medium-sized TGCAGCGCTGCACAGGGGCTTCTAAAGTACTTC CSAAQGLLKYF
TRBD1 TRBJ2-7 TRBV12-3/TRBV12-4 medium-sized TGTGCCAGCAGCTCCGGACAGGGCTACGAGCAGTACTTC CASSSGQGYEQYF
NA TRBJ2-4 TRBV4-1 NA TGCGCCAGCAGCCCTGGGGGGTTAAGCATTCAGTACTTC CASSPGGLSIQYF
TRBD1 TRBJ1-3 TRBV7-2 medium-sized TGTGCCAGCAGCCTCGACAGGGGATCATATCCTGGAAACACCATATATTTT CASSLDRGSYPGNTIYF
NA TRBJ1-3 TRBV12-3/TRBV12-4 medium-sized TGTGCCAGCAGTTACCGAAACACCATATATTTT CASSYRNTIYF
NA TRBJ1-5 TRBV7-8 medium-sized TGTGCCAGCAGCTTAGATGACAATCAGCCCCAGCATTTT CASSLDDNQPQHF
TRBD2 TRBJ2-1 TRBV20-1 few TGCAGTGCCAAGAGCCTAGCGGGGGCGGCGAAAGCTGAGCAGTTCTTC CSAKSLAGAAKAEQFF
NA TRBJ1-2 TRBV21-1 many TGTGCCAGCAGCAAAGCCCCTATGGGACAGTATTTGAATGGCTACACCTTC CASSKAPMGQYLNGYTF
TRBD1 TRBJ1-5 TRBV28 medium-sized TGTGCCAGCGGACAGGGGGGATCCAATCAGCCCCAGCATTTT CASGQGGSNQPQHF
NA TRBJ2-1 TRBV4-3 medium-sized TGCGCCAGCAGCCAAGATACCCCCCTCTATGAGCAGTTCTTC CASSQDTPLYEQFF
NA TRBJ2-1 TRBV28 NA TGTGCCAGCAGTGCGTTGACGGAGAGCTCCTACAATGAGCAGTTCTTC CASSALTESSYNEQFF
TRBD1 TRBJ1-1 TRBV27 many TGTGCCAGCAGTTTCGTAAGGGACAGGGCCCGCCTAAACACTGAAGCTTTCTTT CASSFVRDRARLNTEAFF
NA TRBJ2-1 TRBV29-1 NA TGCAGCGCAGAAAATGAGCAGTTCTTC CSAENEQFF
NA TRBJ1-4 TRBV20-1 NA TGCAGTGCTAGAGAAAAAATGGGGCTTAGTGAAAAACTGTTTTTT CSAREKMGLSEKLFF
NA TRBJ1-6 TRBV3-1 NA TGTGCCAGCAGCCAACCGTCCGTAGGGTCCTCACCCCTCCACTTT CASSQPSVGSSPLHF
NA TRBJ1-2 TRBV4-3 many TGCGCCAGCAGCTCGCAAACACAGGGTAAAGGTGGCTACACCTTC CASSSQTQGKGGYTF
NA TRBJ2-2 TRBV13 few TGTGCCAGCAGCTTAGCAGGGATCACCGGGGAGCTGTTTTTT CASSLAGITGELFF
TRBD2 TRBJ2-7 TRBV3-1 many TGTGCCAGCAGCCAAGAACAGCTAGCGGCCTACGAGCAGTACTTC CASSQEQLAAYEQYF
NA TRBJ2-3 TRBV7-2 NA TGTGCCAGCAGTCTGGTAGGAGATACGCAGTATTTT CASSLVGDTQYF
NA TRBJ2-3 TRBV4-2 NA TGTGCCAGCAGCCAAGATTTCACAGATACGCAGTATTTT CASSQDFTDTQYF
TRBD2 TRBJ2-3 TRBV5-1 medium-sized TGCGCCAGCAGCGGACTAGCGGATTTCACAGATACGCAGTATTTT CASSGLADFTDTQYF
NA TRBJ2-1 TRBV7-2 few TGTGCCAGCAGCCGAGCACTAGGAAGCCACAATGAGCAGTTCTTC CASSRALGSHNEQFF
NA TRBJ1-1 TRBV6-2/TRBV6-3 many TGTGCCAGCAGCTTCCCGGGACAGAACACTGAAGCTTTCTTT CASSFPGQNTEAFF
NA TRBJ2-1 TRBV4-2 medium-sized TGTGCCAGCAGCCCCCAGAGGAATGAGCAGTTCTTC CASSPQRNEQFF
NA TRBJ2-2 TRBV20-1 many TGCAGTGCTACTGGTACAAGGACCGGGGAGCTGTTTTTT CSATGTRTGELFF
NA TRBJ2-5 TRBV6-2/TRBV6-3 few TGTGCCAGCAGTCCAACAGGGATACGGGAGACCCAGTACTTC CASSPTGIRETQYF
TRBD2 TRBJ2-3 TRBV20-1 NA TGCAGTGCTAGAGGAGGGGGACTAGCGCAGTATTTT CSARGGGLAQYF
NA TRBJ2-7 TRBV28 NA TGTGCCAGCAGTTCGCTGATGCAGTACTTC CASSSLMQYF
TRBD2 TRBJ2-7 TRBV5-4 NA TGTGCCAGCAGCAGGGGACTAGCGGGAGGCGAGCAGTACTTC CASSRGLAGGEQYF
TRBD2 TRBJ2-7 TRBV3-1 NA TGTGCCAGCAGCTCCACGGGAGGCGAGCAGTACTTC CASSSTGGEQYF
NA TRBJ2-7 TRBV2 few TGTGCCAGCGGTCAAAGCTCCTACGAGCAGTACTTC CASGQSSYEQYF
NA TRBJ2-7 TRBV7-8 NA TGTGCCAGCAGCTTAGCCCAGGGTCCTTCCTACGAGCAGTACTTC CASSLAQGPSYEQYF
NA TRBJ1-1 TRBV11-1 NA TGTGCCAGCAGCTTAGCGGGGAGCGACCCTGAAGCTTTCTTT CASSLAGSDPEAFF
TRBD1 TRBJ1-1 TRBV5-1 few TGCGCCAGCAGCTTGTGGGGACAGGCGCCGAACACTGAAGCTTTCTTT CASSLWGQAPNTEAFF
NA TRBJ2-3 TRBV3-2 many TGTGCCAGCAGCCAACCCATCGGACAGGGATGTTGCACAGATACGCAGTATTTT CASSQPIGQGCCTDTQYF
TRBD1 TRBJ1-2 TRBV20-1 many TGCAGCTCTTTTCAACAGGGGGCGCAGGGTGGCTACACCTTC CSSFQQGAQGGYTF
NA TRBJ2-7 TRBV28 NA TGTGCCAGCAGTTTCCGTTACGAGCAGTACTTC CASSFRYEQYF
NA TRBJ2-6 TRBV12-2 many TGTGCAAGTCGCCCTGCAGGGGACCCTAGGGCCGGGGCCAACGTCCTGACTTTC CASRPAGDPRAGANVLTF
TRBD1 TRBJ1-5 TRBV20-1 medium-sized TGCAGTGCTAGCCGGGACAGGGTTCAGCCCCAGCATTTT CSASRDRVQPQHF